These T cell receptor beta chains were read from a single sample in a study of CD8 T cells in ankylosing spondylitis. TCRdb independently ran MiXCR on the 5' RACE reads; one entry per CDR3 protein. The sample holds some 270,000 distinct CDR3 sequences, about 18% seen once. Input material: blood, either unsorted or a sorted T cell fraction (not recorded which). These receptors all stem from a male donor with ankylosing spondylitis or in good health (not recorded which). Both conserved end residues are part of each CDR3. D genes are given only for firm matches. Clone sizes are given selectively: once, few, many, or a class where the clone is expanded.

v_gene: TRBV7-9
j_gene: TRBJ2-5
d_gene: TRBD2
abundance: few
CDR3aa: CASSSSGTSETQYF
CDR3nt: TGTGCCAGCAGCTCTAGCGGGACCTCAGAGACCCAGTACTTC

v_gene: TRBV5-1
j_gene: TRBJ2-7
d_gene: TRBD1
abundance: few
CDR3aa: CASSLVQGAWEQYF
CDR3nt: TGCGCCAGCAGCTTGGTGCAGGGGGCTTGGGAGCAGTACTTC

v_gene: TRBV28
j_gene: TRBJ1-1
d_gene: -
abundance: -
CDR3aa: CASSSILSGAEAFF
CDR3nt: TGTGCCAGCAGTTCCATCCTCTCTGGGGCTGAAGCTTTCTTT

v_gene: TRBV7-9
j_gene: TRBJ1-5
d_gene: -
abundance: many
CDR3aa: CASSLGDSNQPQHF
CDR3nt: TGTGCCAGCAGCTTAGGAGATAGCAATCAGCCCCAGCATTTT

v_gene: TRBV5-5
j_gene: TRBJ2-3
d_gene: TRBD2
abundance: -
CDR3aa: CASSVGLAGGTDTQYF
CDR3nt: TGTGCCAGCAGCGTCGGACTAGCGGGAGGCACAGATACGCAGTATTTT

v_gene: TRBV29-1
j_gene: TRBJ2-2
d_gene: -
abundance: -
CDR3aa: CSVVRTPLTGELFF
CDR3nt: TGCAGCGTTGTTCGAACCCCATTAACCGGGGAGCTGTTTTTT

v_gene: TRBV11-1
j_gene: TRBJ2-7
d_gene: -
abundance: many
CDR3aa: CASSTPRAGQGATYEQYF
CDR3nt: TGTGCCAGCAGTACGCCACGGGCGGGGCAGGGAGCGACCTACGAGCAGTACTTC

v_gene: TRBV7-9
j_gene: TRBJ1-3
d_gene: -
abundance: -
CDR3aa: CASSPSVGSSGNTIYF
CDR3nt: TGTGCCAGCAGCCCCAGTGTGGGATCCTCTGGAAACACCATATATTTT

v_gene: TRBV9
j_gene: TRBJ2-2
d_gene: -
abundance: -
CDR3aa: CARSEAQPGELFF
CDR3nt: TGTGCCAGATCTGAGGCGCAACCCGGGGAGCTGTTTTTT

v_gene: TRBV4-3
j_gene: TRBJ2-7
d_gene: -
abundance: few
CDR3aa: CASSQGGPGGYEQYF
CDR3nt: TGCGCCAGCAGCCAAGGTGGCCCCGGGGGCTACGAGCAGTACTTC

v_gene: TRBV20-1
j_gene: TRBJ1-2
d_gene: -
abundance: -
CDR3aa: CSARDSSVPGANYGYTF
CDR3nt: TGCAGTGCTAGAGATTCATCAGTACCGGGAGCTAACTATGGCTACACCTTC

v_gene: TRBV5-4
j_gene: TRBJ2-1
d_gene: TRBD2
abundance: few
CDR3aa: CASSLVSGVNNEQFF
CDR3nt: TGTGCCAGCAGCTTGGTTAGCGGGGTTAACAATGAGCAGTTCTTC

v_gene: TRBV4-3
j_gene: TRBJ2-7
d_gene: TRBD1
abundance: -
CDR3aa: CASSQDHSPGTAYEQYF
CDR3nt: TGCGCCAGCAGCCAAGATCATTCCCCAGGGACAGCCTACGAGCAGTACTTC

v_gene: TRBV6-2/TRBV6-3
j_gene: TRBJ2-7
d_gene: -
abundance: few
CDR3aa: CASSSSFLGEAYEQYF
CDR3nt: TGTGCCAGCAGTTCCTCCTTTTTGGGGGAGGCATACGAGCAGTACTTC

v_gene: TRBV29-1
j_gene: TRBJ2-1
d_gene: -
abundance: few
CDR3aa: CSVEPGAHNEQFF
CDR3nt: TGCAGCGTTGAACCGGGAGCACACAATGAGCAGTTCTTC

v_gene: TRBV15
j_gene: TRBJ2-4
d_gene: TRBD1
abundance: -
CDR3aa: CATSSRDRVDLIQYF
CDR3nt: TGTGCCACCAGCAGCAGGGACAGGGTGGATCTCATTCAGTACTTC

v_gene: TRBV28
j_gene: TRBJ2-1
d_gene: -
abundance: -
CDR3aa: CASTQGGSSYNEQFF
CDR3nt: TGTGCCAGCACCCAGGGTGGCAGCTCCTACAATGAGCAGTTCTTC

v_gene: TRBV6-5
j_gene: TRBJ2-7
d_gene: TRBD2
abundance: few
CDR3aa: CASSAQGGEQYF
CDR3nt: TGTGCCAGCAGCGCCCAGGGAGGGGAGCAGTACTTC

v_gene: TRBV11-2
j_gene: TRBJ2-7
d_gene: -
abundance: few
CDR3aa: CASSLISSGEQYF
CDR3nt: TGTGCCAGCAGCTTAATCTCCAGCGGCGAGCAGTACTTC

v_gene: TRBV29-1
j_gene: TRBJ2-6
d_gene: -
abundance: -
CDR3aa: CSVVRKDRSGANVLTF
CDR3nt: TGCAGCGTTGTCCGGAAAGATAGGTCTGGGGCCAACGTCCTGACTTTC

v_gene: TRBV25-1
j_gene: TRBJ1-1
d_gene: -
abundance: -
CDR3aa: CASSEQGSMNTEAFF
CDR3nt: TGTGCCAGCAGTGAACAGGGCAGCATGAACACTGAAGCTTTCTTT

v_gene: TRBV4-1
j_gene: TRBJ2-7
d_gene: -
abundance: -
CDR3aa: CASSQDRFYEQYF
CDR3nt: TGCGCCAGCAGCCAAGACAGGTTCTACGAGCAGTACTTC

v_gene: TRBV7-8
j_gene: TRBJ2-2
d_gene: -
abundance: few
CDR3aa: CASSGQNTGELFF
CDR3nt: TGTGCCAGCAGCGGGCAAAACACCGGGGAGCTGTTTTTT

v_gene: TRBV4-1
j_gene: TRBJ2-3
d_gene: TRBD2
abundance: -
CDR3aa: CASSRLLAGGPIDTQYF
CDR3nt: TGCGCCAGCAGCCGTCTACTAGCGGGAGGGCCTATAGATACGCAGTATTTT

v_gene: TRBV6-1
j_gene: TRBJ1-5
d_gene: -
abundance: few
CDR3aa: CASNGQFGLAQPQHF
CDR3nt: TGTGCCAGCAATGGACAGTTCGGCTTGGCTCAGCCCCAGCATTTT

v_gene: TRBV4-3
j_gene: TRBJ2-7
d_gene: -
abundance: -
CDR3aa: CASSQDSEIDYEQYF
CDR3nt: TGCGCCAGCAGCCAAGACTCAGAGATCGACTACGAGCAGTACTTC

v_gene: TRBV19
j_gene: TRBJ1-1
d_gene: -
abundance: few
CDR3aa: CASSMEGLPDEAFF
CDR3nt: TGTGCCAGTAGTATGGAGGGGCTCCCTGATGAAGCTTTCTTT

v_gene: TRBV12-3/TRBV12-4
j_gene: TRBJ2-7
d_gene: TRBD2
abundance: few
CDR3aa: CASSYQGMAGGIHEQYF
CDR3nt: TGTGCCAGCAGTTACCAGGGGATGGCGGGAGGAATCCACGAGCAGTACTTC

v_gene: TRBV27
j_gene: TRBJ2-1
d_gene: TRBD1
abundance: -
CDR3aa: CASEGQGGNEQFF
CDR3nt: TGTGCCAGCGAGGGACAGGGAGGTAATGAGCAGTTCTTC

v_gene: TRBV2
j_gene: TRBJ2-1
d_gene: TRBD2
abundance: -
CDR3aa: CASSGTSGGYNEQFF
CDR3nt: TGTGCCAGCAGTGGGACTAGCGGGGGCTACAATGAGCAGTTCTTC

v_gene: TRBV15
j_gene: TRBJ2-7
d_gene: -
abundance: -
CDR3aa: CATSPKRAGDEQYF
CDR3nt: TGTGCCACCAGCCCCAAGAGGGCCGGGGACGAGCAGTACTTC

v_gene: TRBV29-1
j_gene: TRBJ1-4
d_gene: TRBD1
abundance: few
CDR3aa: CSVEVPDRSSNEKLFF
CDR3nt: TGCAGCGTTGAAGTCCCGGACAGGTCAAGTAATGAAAAACTGTTTTTT

v_gene: TRBV28
j_gene: TRBJ2-5
d_gene: TRBD2
abundance: large
CDR3aa: CASRSLTGGGAETQYF
CDR3nt: TGTGCCAGCAGGAGCCTCACTGGCGGGGGGGCGGAGACCCAGTACTTC

v_gene: TRBV25-1
j_gene: TRBJ2-7
d_gene: TRBD1
abundance: few
CDR3aa: CASSDLGQGYEQYF
CDR3nt: TGTGCCAGCAGTGACCTGGGACAGGGCTACGAGCAGTACTTC

v_gene: TRBV29-1
j_gene: TRBJ2-7
d_gene: -
abundance: -
CDR3aa: CSVEGATTTPSEQYF
CDR3nt: TGCAGCGTTGAAGGTGCAACCACGACTCCCTCCGAGCAGTACTTC

v_gene: TRBV5-1
j_gene: TRBJ1-2
d_gene: TRBD1
abundance: -
CDR3aa: CASRGTGGNYGYTF
CDR3nt: TGCGCCAGCAGAGGGACAGGGGGCAACTATGGCTACACCTTC

v_gene: TRBV12-3/TRBV12-4
j_gene: TRBJ2-3
d_gene: TRBD2
abundance: many
CDR3aa: CASLAGLSTDTQYF
CDR3nt: TGTGCCAGCTTAGCGGGTCTATCCACAGATACGCAGTATTTT

v_gene: TRBV4-1
j_gene: TRBJ2-7
d_gene: TRBD2
abundance: -
CDR3aa: CASSLLVSGRGDEQYF
CDR3nt: TGCGCCAGCAGCCTACTCGTTAGCGGGAGGGGAGACGAGCAGTACTTC

v_gene: TRBV7-2
j_gene: TRBJ2-5
d_gene: -
abundance: -
CDR3aa: CASTSMEVAPFGETQYF
CDR3nt: TGTGCCAGCACCTCTATGGAGGTAGCCCCGTTTGGGGAGACCCAGTACTTC

v_gene: TRBV9
j_gene: TRBJ2-2
d_gene: -
abundance: many
CDR3aa: CASSVGTDTGELFF
CDR3nt: TGTGCCAGCAGCGTAGGGACGGACACCGGGGAGCTGTTTTTT

v_gene: TRBV5-4
j_gene: TRBJ2-3
d_gene: -
abundance: -
CDR3aa: CASSLMGGTDTQYF
CDR3nt: TGTGCCAGCAGCTTGATGGGTGGTACAGATACGCAGTATTTT

v_gene: TRBV27
j_gene: TRBJ2-6
d_gene: -
abundance: -
CDR3aa: CASSLWDSSSGANVLTF
CDR3nt: TGTGCCAGCAGTTTATGGGACTCGAGCTCTGGGGCCAACGTCCTGACTTTC

v_gene: TRBV24-1
j_gene: TRBJ2-7
d_gene: -
abundance: -
CDR3aa: CATSDSGSPYYEQYF
CDR3nt: TGTGCCACCAGTGACTCGGGATCCCCTTACTACGAGCAGTACTTC

v_gene: TRBV29-1
j_gene: TRBJ2-7
d_gene: TRBD1
abundance: many
CDR3aa: CSVDGYRGSYEQYF
CDR3nt: TGCAGCGTTGACGGATACAGGGGGTCCTACGAGCAGTACTTC

v_gene: TRBV19
j_gene: TRBJ2-6
d_gene: TRBD2
abundance: -
CDR3aa: CASSSGRVDSGANVLTF
CDR3nt: TGTGCCAGTAGTTCCGGGAGGGTAGACTCTGGGGCCAACGTCCTGACTTTC

v_gene: TRBV5-1
j_gene: TRBJ2-7
d_gene: TRBD2
abundance: many
CDR3aa: CASSRSGGDYEQYF
CDR3nt: TGCGCCAGCAGCCGCTCGGGGGGGGACTACGAGCAGTACTTC

v_gene: TRBV12-3/TRBV12-4
j_gene: TRBJ2-7
d_gene: -
abundance: few
CDR3aa: CASSFSRDYEQYF
CDR3nt: TGTGCCAGCAGTTTTTCCAGGGACTACGAGCAGTACTTC

v_gene: TRBV4-2
j_gene: TRBJ2-7
d_gene: -
abundance: -
CDR3aa: CASSQDPRAGEQYF
CDR3nt: TGTGCCAGCAGCCAAGATCCGAGGGCAGGGGAGCAGTACTTC

v_gene: TRBV6-2/TRBV6-3
j_gene: TRBJ2-3
d_gene: TRBD2
abundance: -
CDR3aa: CASSYAAGEGGDTQYF
CDR3nt: TGTGCCAGCAGTTATGCAGCGGGAGAAGGTGGAGATACGCAGTATTTT

v_gene: TRBV6-5
j_gene: TRBJ2-3
d_gene: TRBD2
abundance: -
CDR3aa: CASSYVAGAATDTQYF
CDR3nt: TGTGCCAGCAGTTACGTTGCGGGAGCGGCGACAGATACGCAGTATTTT

v_gene: TRBV5-1
j_gene: TRBJ1-1
d_gene: -
abundance: few
CDR3aa: CASSLTAGFNTEAFF
CDR3nt: TGCGCCAGCAGCTTGACGGCAGGATTTAACACTGAAGCTTTCTTT

v_gene: TRBV27
j_gene: TRBJ2-1
d_gene: TRBD2
abundance: -
CDR3aa: CATQAGVGNEQFF
CDR3nt: TGTGCCACCCAGGCGGGAGTGGGAAATGAGCAGTTCTTC

v_gene: TRBV9
j_gene: TRBJ2-7
d_gene: TRBD1
abundance: few
CDR3aa: CASSVAPGGGSYEQYF
CDR3nt: TGTGCCAGCAGCGTAGCACCAGGGGGCGGCTCCTACGAGCAGTACTTC

v_gene: TRBV20-1
j_gene: TRBJ1-5
d_gene: -
abundance: few
CDR3aa: CSARDEGRNHQPQHF
CDR3nt: TGCAGTGCTAGAGACGAGGGCAGGAATCATCAGCCCCAGCATTTT

v_gene: TRBV20-1
j_gene: TRBJ2-4
d_gene: TRBD2
abundance: few
CDR3aa: CSARDTDSGRSLPQNIQYF
CDR3nt: TGCAGTGCTAGAGATACAGATAGCGGGAGGTCTCTCCCCCAAAACATTCAGTACTTC

v_gene: TRBV5-1
j_gene: TRBJ2-1
d_gene: -
abundance: few
CDR3aa: CASRFEKPYNEQFF
CDR3nt: TGCGCCAGCAGGTTTGAAAAACCCTACAATGAGCAGTTCTTC

v_gene: TRBV12-3/TRBV12-4
j_gene: TRBJ2-7
d_gene: TRBD2
abundance: -
CDR3aa: CASSLQGARLAGVEQYF
CDR3nt: TGTGCCAGCAGCCTCCAGGGGGCGCGACTAGCGGGAGTCGAGCAGTACTTC

v_gene: TRBV6-1
j_gene: TRBJ2-6
d_gene: TRBD1
abundance: -
CDR3aa: CASRSLQGPSLSGANVLTF
CDR3nt: TGTGCCAGCAGGAGCCTACAGGGGCCGTCCCTCTCTGGGGCCAACGTCCTGACTTTC

v_gene: TRBV7-9
j_gene: TRBJ2-5
d_gene: TRBD2
abundance: few
CDR3aa: CASSSSGRETQYF
CDR3nt: TGTGCCAGCAGCTCGAGCGGGAGAGAGACCCAGTACTTC